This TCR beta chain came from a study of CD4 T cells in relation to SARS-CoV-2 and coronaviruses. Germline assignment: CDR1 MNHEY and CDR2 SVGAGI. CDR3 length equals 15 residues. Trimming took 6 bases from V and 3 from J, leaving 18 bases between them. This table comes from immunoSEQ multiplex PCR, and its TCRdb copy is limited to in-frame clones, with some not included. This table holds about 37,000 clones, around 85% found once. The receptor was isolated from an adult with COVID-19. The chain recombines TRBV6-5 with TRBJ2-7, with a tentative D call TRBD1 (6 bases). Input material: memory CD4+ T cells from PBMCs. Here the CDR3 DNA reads TGTGCCAGCAGGTCAAAAACAGGGCGTCTCTACGAGCAGTACTTC. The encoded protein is CASRSKTGRLYEQYF.